This T cell receptor (beta chain) comes out of a study of shared clonotypes between healthy human individuals. Turning to the study itself: The study drew on two women and three men aged 18 to 49 as donors.

General study results and limits: Naive subsets generally exceeded memory subsets in estimated richness.

A remark on this clone: Its antigen is not known.

Trimming left V 1 base short and J 5 bases short, with 18 bases between. The CDR3 loop spans 16 amino acids. In germline, CDR1 is SGDLS, CDR2 YYNGEE. Sorted-subset replicate PCRs used about 180 ng DNA, tens of thousands of T cell genomes. Only in-frame clones appear in the TCRdb table, and some are missing; sequencing was by immunoSEQ multiplex PCR. The data contain over a million clones, roughly 96% of them singletons. The sequencing input was naive CD4+ T cells sorted from blood. Regarding subset: CD45RA+ positively selected. The chain joins TRBV9 to TRBJ1-2; TRBD1 is a possible D gene (5 bases). The clonotype originates from a man between 25 and 39 years old in good health. The CDR3 is CASSVLQRGARYGYTF. The CDR3 DNA follows: TGTGCCAGCAGCGTACTCCAACGAGGGGCTAGGTATGGCTACACCTTC.